This entry describes one T cell receptor beta chain. The CDR3 contains 14 residues. Germline assignment: CDR1 MNHEY and CDR2 SVGEGT. Trimming took 2 bases from V and 4 from J, leaving 9 bases between them. These data come from a study of blood T cell repertoires in COVID-19. Using immunoSEQ multiplex PCR, the repertoire was profiled, and TCRdb retains in-frame clones only, with some absent. The sample includes 150,000 to 200,000 clones, roughly 89% of them seen just once. Sequencing was performed on peripheral blood. This chain connects TRBV6-2 or TRBV6-3 to TRBJ1-5; no reliable D call. The clonotype comes from a man between 45 and 60 years old with acute or convalescent COVID-19. This CDR3 reads CASSYMGANQPQHF. In nucleotides, the CDR3 is TGTGCCAGCAGTTACATGGGAGCAAATCAGCCCCAGCATTTT.